This TCR beta chain came from a study of vaccination and CD4 T cells after COVID-19. Study findings and constraints: Median SARS-CoV-2-reactive clonotype numbers went up from about 20 to 38, but not significantly.

With the Oncomine TCR Beta short-read assay, DNA from cultured CD4+ T cells was sequenced. In TCRdb, the PCR reads were re-called with MiXCR into one record per CDR3 protein. The sample yields roughly 16,000 distinct CDR3 sequences, nearly 40% seen once. Remarks on this clonotype: Its antigen is unidentified.

Described treatment: roughly ten-day PBMC culture with coronavirus spike peptide pools or control peptides (ViraFEST assay). The receptor comes from a human donor who had recovered from COVID-19. Sample: CD4+ T cells from blood, cultured in vitro.

The CDR3 DNA reads TGCAGTGCCCCCATGCGGGGAGGTGAGGGGAATCAGCCCCAGCATTTT. Its translation is CSAPMRGGEGNQPQHF. The rearrangement joins TRBV20-1 to TRBJ1-5, with a possible D match to TRBD1 (5 bases). The CDR3 runs 16 residues. Germline lookup yields CDR1 DFQATT and CDR2 SNEGSKA (reference sequence). V lost 6 bases and J 4 bases, leaving 22 bases between the germline ends.